A single TCR beta chain is shown here with its context. Within its sample, this clonotype is medium-sized (0.01 to 0.1%). The clone's antigen remains unknown. Within one base of it there is no much larger clone, and no base qualities were kept. Set within a cohort of healthcare workers in London, UK, this nested case-control study involved weekly PCR testing of nasopharyngeal swabs along with blood sampling. Healthcare workers were recruited between 23 and 31 March 2020, during the week of the UK lockdown, and were followed weekly for up to about 16 weeks. Libraries were prepared through 5' RACE. Sequencing took place on a NextSeq 500. Unique molecular identifiers were attached to individual cDNA molecules in the TCR library protocol so that sequencing error and PCR bias could be corrected. Both TCR alpha and beta chains were sequenced, and tight co-correlation was observed between alpha and beta sequence abundances in each sample. The paper's processing steps were these. Decombinator V4 was used to annotate TCR sequences for V gene, J gene and CDR3. Expanded TCRs were defined as changing significantly between any two time points under a Poisson model with p below 0.0001. Abundances of TCRs were expressed as counts per million after normalisation to the total number of TCRs sequenced in each sample. TRAV1-2 paired with TRAJ12, TRAJ20 or TRAJ33 defined MAIT TCRs, while TRAV10 paired with TRAJ18 defined iNKT TCRs. VDJdb, accessed 1 November 2021, was searched for CMV, EBV and SARS-CoV-2 annotated TCRs, excluding TCRs annotated for multiple antigens. Through fastp at Q25 and MiXCR, TCRdb rebuilt clones from the public reads, retaining in-frame beta chains. Rows with a matching CDR3 protein are joined into one entry that keeps the most common DNA and genes. These V and J calls rely on TCRdb rather than the paper's analysis. A total of approximately 65,000 distinct CDR3 sequences appear in this sample, under 13% of them only once. In total, the top ten clones hold 6.4% of the sample.

The data are from a study of early T cells in non-severe SARS-CoV-2 infection (dated by TCRdb to the early 2020s). For context, the study as a whole: TCR sequencing used bulk RNA from unsorted whole blood, so alpha and beta chains could not be paired.

As encoded in the germline V gene, CDR1 is ENHRY while CDR2 is SYGVKD. Inclusive of the bounding cysteine and phenylalanine, the CDR3 is 14 residues long. CDR3 DNA is the only sequence kept; it has 42 bases, read in frame from the first base. Trimmed from V: 9 bases; trimmed from J: 6 bases; junction bases lacking a gene match: 13. Summary of the overall study and its limitations: VDJdb matching was skewed toward anti-spike CD8 responses and likely underestimated virus-specific expansions, missing private and CD4 specificities.

This chain joins TRBV10-3 to TRBJ2-7; 8 central bases correspond to TRBD2. This receptor was identified in an adult who was a healthcare worker with PCR-confirmed SARS-CoV-2 infection or an uninfected control (not recorded which). Sequenced input: whole blood. The DNA sequence reads TGTGCCATACGGGGGGGAGCGGGAGAGGGCGAGCAGTACTTC. Translated, this is CAIRGGAGEGEQYF.